What follows are 29 T cell receptor beta chains derived from one specimen sequenced in a study of blood T cell repertoires in COVID-19. TCRdb keeps only in-frame clones here, not all; method: immunoSEQ multiplex PCR. The top ten clones hold roughly a tenth of a sample with some 250,000 clones, about 80% of them seen once. Sample: peripheral blood. The receptors here all came from an elderly woman with acute or convalescent COVID-19.

The gene calls are TRBV27 and TRBJ1-3; D gene unclear. This CDR3 has 13 amino acids. V was clipped by 6 bases and J by 4 bases, with 10 bases between them. Germline CDR1 MNHEY, CDR2 SMNVEV (reference sequence). CDR3 amino acids: CASSRSQGNTIYF. CDR3 nucleotide sequence: TGTGCCAGCAGCCGTTCACAGGGAAACACCATATATTTT.

The J gene is TRBJ2-2, the V gene TRBV5-5; D ambiguous. From germline, CDR1 is SGHKS and CDR2 YYEKEE (reference sequence). Trimming removed 0 bases from V and 2 bases from J, with 8 bases in between. The CDR3 sequence is 15 residues long. The CDR3 protein is CASSLAAGNTGELFF. CDR3 coding DNA: TGTGCCAGCAGCTTGGCTGCAGGAAACACCGGGGAGCTGTTTTTT. Combining the CDR3 with reference TRBV5-5 and TRBJ2-2 gives the whole variable domain DAGVTQSPTHLIKTRGQQVTLRCSPISGHKSVSWYQQVLGQGPQFIFQYYEKEERGRGNFPDRFSARQFPNYSSELNVNALLLGDSALYLCASSLAAGNTGELFFGEGSRLTVL.

For this clone: This sample includes further DNA sequences coding for the same CDR3. The J gene is TRBJ1-5, the V gene TRBV3-1 (or the pseudogene TRBV3-2); D gene ambiguous. CDR1 is LGHDT, CDR2 YNNKEL, per germline (reference sequence). The CDR3 totals 13 residues. The V end was cut by 4 bases, the J end by 2 bases, with 6 bases between. In nucleotides, the CDR3 is TGTGCCAGCAGCCCCCGAGGCAATCAGCCCCAGCATTTT. As protein: CASSPRGNQPQHF.

The CDR3 loop reads CATAGGSSYNEQFF. The CDR3 DNA reads TGTGCAACCGCCGGGGGTAGCTCCTACAATGAGCAGTTCTTC. The chain employs TRBV7-9 and TRBJ2-1; possibly TRBD2 for D (6 bases). The V gene's germline CDR1 is SEHNR and CDR2 FQNEAQ (reference sequence). This CDR3 is 14 amino acids long.

The genes are TRBV28 and TRBJ1-2; D remains ambiguous. Germline V gene data show CDR1 as MDHEN and CDR2 as SYDVKM. The CDR3 has 13 residues. The V gene lost 1 base and the J gene lost 4 bases, with 7 bases spanning the gap. This CDR3 reads CASSLSTAYGYTF. The DNA for the CDR3 is TGTGCCAGCAGTTTATCCACTGCCTATGGCTACACCTTC.

Turning to this clone: Other DNA sequences from this sample encode an identical CDR3 as well. The chain is built from TRBV5-1 and TRBJ1-2; D unresolved. This CDR3 contains 13 residues. Trimming took 4 bases from V and 2 from J, leaving 9 bases between them. Germline CDR1 SGHRS, CDR2 YFSETQ. In DNA, the CDR3 is TGCGCCAGCAGCGGCGGGCCGAACTATGGCTACACCTTC. Protein sequence: CASSGGPNYGYTF.

This chain joins TRBV3-1 (or the pseudogene TRBV3-2) and TRBJ1-1, with 8 positions matching TRBD1. The CDR3 contains 16 residues. The germline CDR1 and CDR2 sequences are LGHDT and YNNKEL (reference sequence). Losses at the gene ends were 3 bases for V and 8 bases for J; bases not matched to a gene: 14. The CDR3 nucleotides are TGTGCCAGCAGCCAGCGGACAGGGAATGCGATTGGAGAAGCTTTCTTT. This sequence encodes CASSQRTGNAIGEAFF.

This chain uses TRBV18 with TRBJ1-1, with 10 bases lining up with TRBD1. The V and J ends lost 3 bases and 3 bases, in that order; junction bases with no gene match: 4. Germline V CDR1 and CDR2: KGHSH, LQKENI. CDR3 size: 15 residues. The CDR3 region is CASSPRQGAYTEAFF. In DNA, the CDR3 is TGTGCCAGCTCACCCCGACAGGGGGCGTACACTGAAGCTTTCTTT.

V and J are TRBV6-5 and TRBJ2-5, with TRBD1 as a possible D gene (6 bases). Germline loops: CDR1 MNHEY, CDR2 SVGAGI. The CDR3 loop spans 13 amino acids. Trimming took off 8 bases at V and 2 bases at J, with 12 bases between the two ends. CDR3 coding DNA: TGTGCCAGCCAGAGGACAGATCAAGAGACCCAGTACTTC. Translating gives CASQRTDQETQYF.

The rearrangement links TRBV5-8 to TRBJ2-4; 10 nucleotides match TRBD1. The V gene's germline CDR1 is SGHTS and CDR2 YDEGEE. This CDR3 spans 16 amino acids. Unmatched junction bases numbered 6, after V lost 4 bases and J lost 2 bases. CDR3 region: CASSPDRGRPKNIQYF. The CDR3 DNA is TGTGCCAGCAGCCCAGACAGGGGGCGACCCAAAAACATTCAGTACTTC.

This rearrangement joins TRBV18 to TRBJ1-2; no definite D call. The CDR3 runs 13 residues. The V gene lost 3 bases and the J gene lost 5 bases, with 10 bases spanning the gap. Germline V CDR1 and CDR2: KGHSH, LQKENI. CDR3 residues: CASSPPGRYGYTF. DNA for the CDR3: TGTGCCAGCTCACCGCCGGGGAGGTATGGCTACACCTTC.

CDR3: CASSFPSDRSAGNTGELFF. DNA of the CDR3: TGTGCCAGCAGTTTCCCCTCCGACAGGTCGGCAGGTAACACCGGGGAGCTGTTTTTT. The V gene is TRBV28, the J gene TRBJ2-2; a weak D match, TRBD1 (6 bases). V was clipped by 3 bases and J by 2 bases, with 22 bases between them. The CDR3 totals 19 residues. Germline CDR1 reads MDHEN; CDR2 reads SYDVKM.

The chain employs TRBV7-3 and TRBJ2-3; possible D gene TRBD1, 5 bases. The CDR3 has 15 amino acids. Trimming pared 6 bases from V and 5 bases from J, leaving 18 bases between. Germline values: CDR1 SGHTA, CDR2 FQGTGA. CDR3 sequence reads: CASSPGKELGDTQYF. CDR3 DNA: TGTGCCAGCAGTCCAGGGAAGGAGCTGGGAGATACGCAGTATTTT.

The DNA for the CDR3 is TGTGCCAGCAGCAAGGACAGGGGGCTTGTCTATGGCTACACCTTC. Translation: CASSKDRGLVYGYTF. The chain employs TRBV7-2 and TRBJ1-2; 11 nucleotides agree with TRBD1. Losses at the gene ends were 5 bases for V and 4 bases for J; bases not matched to a gene: 6. CDR1 is SGHTA and CDR2 is FQGNSA in the germline V gene. The CDR3 totals 15 residues.

The rearrangement uses TRBV28 and TRBJ2-1, with TRBD2 matching over 10 bases. The junction had 7 bases not matched to a gene; V was cut back by 5 bases and J by 0 bases. CDR3 length equals 17 residues. Germline CDR1 reads MDHEN; CDR2 reads SYDVKM. CDR3 loop: CASSPPSGGRSYNEQFF. CDR3 bases: TGTGCCAGCAGTCCTCCTAGCGGGGGACGCTCCTACAATGAGCAGTTCTTC.

This CDR3 reads CASSLGQGARYEQYF. CDR3 nucleotide sequence: TGTGCCAGCAGTCTTGGACAGGGGGCGAGGTACGAGCAGTACTTC. The chain employs TRBV27 and TRBJ2-7, with TRBD1 matching 11 bases. This CDR3 spans 15 amino acids. Germline V gene data show CDR1 as MNHEY and CDR2 as SMNVEV (reference sequence). The V and J ends lost 5 bases and 4 bases, in that order; junction bases with no gene match: 7.

V and J are TRBV6-6 and TRBJ1-1, with a tentative D call TRBD1 (5 bases). This CDR3 has 15 residues. The germline CDR1 and CDR2 sequences are MNHNY and SVGAGI (reference sequence). Trimming pared 5 bases from V and 1 base from J, leaving 14 bases between. The CDR3 DNA follows: TGTGCCAGCAGTCTCCGCCCAACAGGGAACACTGAAGCTTTCTTT. Its protein product is CASSLRPTGNTEAFF.

The V call is TRBV30, the J call TRBJ2-7, with 7 bases identical to TRBD1. Trimming at V came to 1 base and at J to 3 bases, leaving 0 bases not matched to a gene. CDR3 length: 12 amino acids. The germline V gene has CDR1 GTSNPN and CDR2 SVGIG (reference sequence). The CDR3 DNA is TGTGCCTGGAGTGGACAGGGCTACGAGCAGTACTTC. Amino acid sequence: CAWSGQGYEQYF.

CDR3 sequence: CASSPALLLGGNTIYF. CDR3 DNA sequence: TGTGCCAGCAGCCCAGCGCTTCTCTTAGGTGGAAACACCATATATTTT. The chain carries TRBV28 and TRBJ1-3; D call uncertain. The V end lost 6 bases, the J end lost 3 bases, and 18 bases lay between the germline ends. Germline V gene sequence: CDR1 MDHEN, CDR2 SYDVKM. This CDR3 region has 16 residues.

This sequence joins TRBV7-2 and TRBJ1-5, with a weak D call TRBD1 (5 bases). V dropped 3 bases and J dropped 1 base, with 10 bases sitting between them. The germline gives CDR1 SGHTA, CDR2 FQGNSA. The CDR3 spans 15 residues. CDR3 bases: TGTGCCAGCAGCTTCGGGACTCCCAGCAATCAGCCCCAGCATTTT. Encoded protein: CASSFGTPSNQPQHF.

The chain links TRBV10-3 to TRBJ1-6; unclear D gene. Germline CDR1 reads ENHRY; CDR2 reads SYGVKD. The CDR3 length is 17 residues. Trimming shortened V by 6 bases and J by 0 bases, and 15 bases separated the two germline ends. CDR3 residues: CAISPLPPSSYNSPLHF. The CDR3 DNA follows: TGTGCCATCAGCCCCCTCCCCCCGAGCTCCTATAATTCACCCCTCCACTTT.

This CDR3 is CASTTGGQNTDTQYF. For the CDR3, the DNA is TGTGCCAGCACCACAGGGGGACAGAACACAGATACGCAGTATTTT. The rearrangement links TRBV7-9 to TRBJ2-3, with TRBD1 matching over 8 bases. CDR1 and CDR2 (germline): SEHNR, FQNEAQ (reference sequence). Losses at the gene ends were 7 bases for V and 2 bases for J; bases not matched to a gene: 8. This CDR3 is 15 amino acids long.

This clone was recorded a few times. The chain uses TRBV9 and TRBJ2-7; 9 bases align to TRBD1. CDR1 is SGDLS and CDR2 is YYNGEE in the germline V gene. J was trimmed by 3 bases and V by 4 bases; bases with no gene match: 5. The CDR3 totals 14 residues. The CDR3 region has the DNA TGTGCCAGCAGCACCGGACAGGGGAACTACGAGCAGTACTTC. This codes for CASSTGQGNYEQYF.

The chain combines TRBV2 with TRBJ1-2; 8 bases are shared with TRBD1. This CDR3 comprises 15 residues. Germline V gives CDR1 SNHLY, CDR2 FYNNEI. J gave up 4 bases and V 7 bases, and 11 bases lay outside the gene matches. For the CDR3, the DNA is TGTGCCAGCACCAACGACAGGGGTTACGGCTATGGCTACACCTTC. Translated: CASTNDRGYGYGYTF.

This rearrangement joins TRBV5-6 to TRBJ1-2, with 9 bases identical to TRBD1. This CDR3 is built from 14 residues. J lost 8 bases, V lost 5 bases, and 10 bases had no gene match. Germline CDR1 and CDR2: SGHDT and YYEEEE. CDR3 sequence (DNA): TGTGCCAGCAGGTTCTGGACAGGGGTGTTAGGCTACACCTTC. Translated, it gives CASRFWTGVLGYTF.

The chain employs TRBV5-1 and TRBJ2-7; D unresolved. The CDR3 extends over 15 amino acids. From germline, CDR1 is SGHRS and CDR2 YFSETQ. Trimming stripped 3 bases from V and 5 bases from J, with 18 bases between. CDR3 loop: CASSSARLTADEQYF. CDR3 bases: TGCGCCAGCAGCTCGGCTCGACTTACCGCGGACGAGCAGTACTTC. Looking up the rest from reference TRBV5-1 and TRBJ2-7 gives the full variable domain: KAGVTQTPRYLIKTRGQQVTLSCSPISGHRSVSWYQQTPGQGLQFLFEYFSETQRNKGNFPGRFSGRQFSNSRSEMNVSTLELGDSALYLCASSSARLTADEQYFGPGTRLTVT.

The V gene is TRBV28, the J gene TRBJ2-7; D is possibly TRBD2 (6 bases). Trimming removed 5 bases at V and 7 bases at J, with 21 bases between. The CDR3 spans 15 residues. Germline loops: CDR1 MDHEN, CDR2 SYDVKM. The CDR3 region is CASSPQGGSSREQYF. As DNA, the CDR3 is TGTGCCAGCAGTCCCCAGGGAGGTTCGTCGCGGGAGCAGTACTTC.

The CDR3 spells CASSLGGGVGEQFF. CDR3 nucleotides: TGTGCCAGCAGCTTGGGCGGGGGGGTCGGTGAGCAGTTCTTC. V usage is TRBV5-6 and J usage is TRBJ2-1; TRBD2 matches 9 bases. In germline, CDR1 is SGHDT, CDR2 YYEEEE. The CDR3 has 14 amino acids. Trimming cost V 0 bases and J 9 bases; bases outside gene matches: 4.

The chain recombines TRBV6-5 with TRBJ1-2; tentatively, D is TRBD1 (5 bases). The CDR3 runs 12 residues. CDR1 is MNHEY, CDR2 SVGAGI, per germline. V was trimmed by 6 bases and J by 7 bases, leaving 12 bases between them. As DNA, the CDR3 is TGTGCCAGCAGCCCCGGGAGGGGTGGCTACACCTTC. Translating it yields CASSPGRGGYTF.